Listed here are 14 T cell receptor beta chains from one sample, sequenced in a study of OX40 agonist ivuxolimab in advanced cancers. Sequencing used immunoSEQ multiplex PCR; TCRdb keeps in-frame clones, though not all of them. The repertoire has about 80,000 clones, approximately 83% of them found once; the top ten carry just under 2%. The sample in question was CD4+ or CD8+ T cells sorted from blood, obtained in a trial of the OX40 agonist ivuxolimab. These receptors were collected from an adult with an advanced solid tumor such as melanoma, head and neck, liver or kidney cancer.

The gene calls are TRBV11-2 and TRBJ2-7; D is unresolved. The CDR3 has 13 amino acids. V was cut by 6 bases and J by 7 bases, with 16 bases left in between. Germline CDR1 reads SGHAT; CDR2 reads FQNNGV. The CDR3 nucleotides read TGTGCCAGCAGTTACAACGCGCTTAGGGAGCAGTACTTC. Translating it yields CASSYNALREQYF.

This clone was counted between two and nine times. The chain is built from TRBV10-3 and TRBJ1-6; 10 bases are a match to TRBD1. V lost 10 bases to trimming and J lost 6 bases; unmatched junction nucleotides: 6. CDR1 is ENHRY, CDR2 SYGVKD, per germline. The CDR3 length is 14 residues. CDR3: CATLDRGLNSPLHF. In nucleotides, the CDR3 is TGTGCCACCCTAGACAGGGGGCTTAATTCACCCCTCCACTTT.

The chain carries TRBV7-2 and TRBJ1-2; 8 nucleotides line up with TRBD1. V shed 5 bases, J shed 6 bases, and the junction held 8 bases outside the gene matches. CDR1 and CDR2 from the germline V gene are SGHTA and FQGNSA. This CDR3 has 14 residues. The CDR3 region has the DNA TGTGCCAGCAGCCAACAGGGGGTAAGGAATGGCTACACCTTC. This codes for CASSQQGVRNGYTF.

CDR3 coding DNA: TGTGCCAGCAGCAGCACAAGGGTCGGGGAGCTGTTTTTT. Residues: CASSSTRVGELFF. V and J are TRBV9 and TRBJ2-2; D unresolved. V lost 4 bases, J lost 7 bases, and 11 bases lay in between. The CDR3 sequence is 13 residues long. CDR1 and CDR2 from the germline V gene are SGDLS and YYNGEE.

This rearrangement joins TRBV18 to TRBJ2-7, with D possibly matching TRBD2 (6 bases). The germline gives CDR1 KGHSH, CDR2 LQKENI. V shed 3 bases and J shed 4 bases, with 13 bases lying between them. CDR3 length equals 14 residues. For the CDR3, the DNA is TGTGCCAGCTCACCCCCGGGACTCACGTACGAGCAGTACTTC. As protein: CASSPPGLTYEQYF.

In regard to this clone: The sample holds other DNA sequences that translate to the same CDR3. This chain uses TRBV28 with TRBJ1-6; D remains unclear. V was shortened by 6 bases and J by 0 bases, with 9 bases between the two germline ends. CDR1 and CDR2 (germline): MDHEN, SYDVKM. CDR3 length: 15 residues. CDR3: CASSLRSSYNSPLHF. The CDR3 coding sequence is TGTGCCAGCAGCCTGAGGAGCTCCTATAATTCACCCCTCCACTTT.

The chain carries TRBV5-4 and TRBJ1-2; TRBD1 might be the D (5 bases). CDR1 is SGHNT, CDR2 YYREEE, per germline (reference sequence). The CDR3 is made up of 13 amino acids. V was pared by 2 bases and J by 7 bases, with 12 bases between. DNA of the CDR3: TGTGCCAGCAGCTTCTCCGGGGGGGGTGGCTACACCTTC. This codes for CASSFSGGGGYTF.

The rearrangement joins TRBV28 to TRBJ2-1; possible D gene TRBD1, 6 bases. Germline CDR1 MDHEN, CDR2 SYDVKM. The ends were cut back, 6 bases at V and 8 bases at J, with 11 bases in the middle. This CDR3 is 12 amino acids long. The DNA of the CDR3 is TGTGCCAGCAGCAAACAGGGTTATGAGCAGTTCTTC. Its translation is CASSKQGYEQFF. The whole variable domain, remainder taken from reference TRBV28 and TRBJ2-1, is DVKVTQSSRYLVKRTGEKVFLECVQDMDHENMFWYRQDPGLGLRLIYFSYDVKMKEKGDIPEGYSVSREKKERFSLILESASTNQTSMYLCASSKQGYEQFFGPGTRLTVL.

This clone was counted once. The rearrangement uses TRBV2 and TRBJ1-2; D remains ambiguous. The CDR3 is made up of 15 amino acids. Germline V gene lookup returns CDR1 SNHLY and CDR2 FYNNEI. V lost 3 bases to trimming and J lost 6 bases, with 17 bases between them. The CDR3 nucleotides read TGTGCCAGCAGTGAGAGCCTCGGCTTTGGAGATGGCTACACCTTC. It encodes CASSESLGFGDGYTF.

V usage is TRBV16 and J usage is TRBJ1-1; tentatively, D is TRBD1 (5 bases). V was trimmed by 4 bases and J by 0 bases, leaving 12 bases between them. CDR1 is KGHSY and CDR2 is FQNENV in the germline V gene. The CDR3 is 15 amino acids. The CDR3 nucleotides are TGTGCCAGCAGCCCGCGACAGAGATTGAACACTGAAGCTTTCTTT. This codes for CASSPRQRLNTEAFF.

This clone occurred once. The chain employs TRBV5-6 and TRBJ2-5; 9 nucleotides match TRBD1. V was clipped by 3 bases and J by 2 bases; unmatched bases: 5. CDR3 length: 15 amino acids. Germline V gene sequence: CDR1 SGHDT, CDR2 YYEEEE. The DNA for the CDR3 is TGTGCCAGCAGCTACGGGACAGGGAGGCAAGAGACCCAGTACTTC. Translated, it gives CASSYGTGRQETQYF.

CDR3 sequence (DNA): TGTGCCAGCAGCTTGACAGGGGCTGGCGGCTATGGCTACACCTTC. As protein: CASSLTGAGGYGYTF. The rearrangement links TRBV5-6 to TRBJ1-2; 7 bases fit TRBD1. Trimming at V came to 1 base and at J to 4 bases, leaving 7 bases not matched to a gene. The length of the CDR3 is 15 residues. Germline assignment: CDR1 SGHDT and CDR2 YYEEEE.

As regards this clone: Other DNA sequences in the same sample also yield this CDR3. This chain uses TRBV5-6 with TRBJ1-2; perhaps TRBD1 as D (5 bases). Germline V CDR1 and CDR2: SGHDT, YYEEEE. The CDR3 consists of 13 residues. Trimming took 0 bases from V and 2 from J, leaving 5 bases between them. The CDR3 protein is CASSLAGNYGYTF. In DNA, the CDR3 is TGTGCCAGCAGCTTGGCAGGGAACTATGGCTACACCTTC.

This chain uses TRBV21-1 with TRBJ1-1. TRBV21-1 is a listed pseudogene. The length of the CDR3 is 14 residues. This CDR3 is CASSNETSDTEAFF. CDR3 sequence (DNA): TGTGCCAGCAGCAATGAGACGAGTGACACTGAAGCTTTCTTT.